The rows below give T cell receptor beta chains drawn from one sample of a study of a mutant IDH1 vaccine in newly diagnosed glioma. Their antigens are not known. Data came from immunoSEQ multiplex PCR; TCRdb stores just in-frame clones and leaves some out. The data show roughly 43,000 clones, around 85% seen once. The specimen comprised PBMCs, sampled from a glioma patient whose treatment included an IDH1 peptide vaccine. The receptors stem from a woman under 30 with glioma. Some clones in this sample may be carry-over from other donors' samples. CDR3s include the opening cysteine and the closing phenylalanine or tryptophan. D genes are given only for firm matches. The size of a clone is reported for some rows only, either as once, few or many, or as a class for expanded clones.

j_call v_call d_call clone_size cdr3_aa cdr3_nt
TRBJ2-1 TRBV29-1 TRBD2 NA CSVRLAASYNEQFF TGCAGCGTCAGACTAGCGGCTTCCTACAATGAGCAGTTCTTC
TRBJ1-3 TRBV10-3 TRBD1 once CAISGPDRVPGNTIYF TGTGCCATCAGTGGACCGGACAGGGTCCCTGGAAACACCATATATTTT
TRBJ2-7 TRBV10-3 NA NA CAISEGNEQYF TGTGCCATCAGTGAGGGGAACGAGCAGTACTTC
TRBJ2-5 TRBV29-1 NA NA CSVIQDRETQYF TGCAGCGTTATACAGGACAGAGAGACCCAGTACTTC
TRBJ2-2 TRBV10-1 TRBD1 NA CASSGQGAGELFF TGCGCCAGCAGTGGACAGGGGGCCGGGGAGCTGTTTTTT
TRBJ1-2 TRBV4-3 TRBD1 NA CASSQFLADRGGYGYTF TGCGCCAGCAGCCAGTTTCTTGCTGACAGGGGTGGATATGGCTACACCTTC
TRBJ1-5 TRBV2 NA NA CASSEVGGGEPQHF TGTGCCAGCAGTGAAGTGGGAGGGGGAGAGCCCCAGCATTTT
TRBJ1-1 TRBV18 NA NA CASSPGFGSTEAFF TGTGCCAGCTCACCAGGCTTTGGGAGCACTGAAGCTTTCTTT
TRBJ2-7 TRBV27 NA NA CASKHPISYEQYF TGTGCCAGCAAACATCCGATCTCCTACGAGCAGTACTTC
TRBJ2-7 TRBV14 TRBD2 NA CASSQATSGRNEQYF TGTGCCAGCAGCCAAGCAACTAGCGGGAGGAACGAGCAGTACTTC
TRBJ1-2 TRBV6-1 NA NA CASISVKGYTF TGTGCCAGCATTTCGGTCAAGGGCTACACCTTC
TRBJ2-1 TRBV15 TRBD2 NA CATSREVHSGGAHNEQFF TGTGCCACCAGCAGAGAGGTCCATAGCGGGGGGGCACACAATGAGCAGTTCTTC
TRBJ1-2 TRBV7-8 TRBD1 NA CASSVGTGGAYGYTF TGTGCCAGCAGCGTCGGGACAGGGGGCGCGTATGGCTACACCTTC
TRBJ1-1 TRBV27 NA few CASSFSRGRYMNTEAFF TGTGCCAGCAGCTTCTCGAGGGGACGGTACATGAACACTGAAGCTTTCTTT
TRBJ2-7 TRBV11-3 NA NA CASSFGAHEQYF TGTGCCAGCAGCTTCGGCGCCCACGAGCAGTACTTC
TRBJ1-3 TRBV10-3 NA NA CAISAPPGNTIYF TGTGCCATCAGTGCCCCCCCTGGAAACACCATATATTTT
TRBJ2-7 TRBV6-6 TRBD2 NA CASRLGGVPGEQYF TGTGCCAGCAGGCTGGGAGGGGTCCCAGGCGAGCAGTACTTC
TRBJ2-1 TRBV4-3 NA NA CASSQIRGTSEQFF TGCGCCAGCAGCCAAATCCGAGGAACGAGTGAGCAGTTCTTC
TRBJ1-5 TRBV19 TRBD1 NA CASRLYQGQGNQPQHF TGTGCCAGTAGACTTTATCAAGGACAGGGTAATCAGCCCCAGCATTTT
TRBJ1-2 TRBV30 NA once CAWKSPGPLTGYTF TGTGCCTGGAAAAGTCCAGGGCCACTAACTGGCTACACCTTC
TRBJ2-7 TRBV11-3 NA few CASSPGRLQSYEQYF TGTGCCAGCAGCCCCGGACGGCTGCAATCCTACGAGCAGTACTTC
TRBJ1-2 TRBV7-3 NA NA CASSRHYEGDYSGYTF TGTGCCAGCAGCCGTCATTATGAGGGAGACTATTCTGGCTACACCTTC
TRBJ2-5 TRBV10-1 NA NA CASRKRDGSQETQYF TGCGCCAGCAGAAAGCGAGACGGATCCCAAGAGACCCAGTACTTC
TRBJ1-2 TRBV7-9 NA NA CASSHIKGPADGYTF TGTGCCAGCAGCCACATTAAAGGGCCGGCGGATGGCTACACCTTC
TRBJ1-5 TRBV29-1 TRBD1 NA CSVEGGQGEPQHF TGCAGCGTTGAGGGCGGCCAGGGGGAGCCCCAGCATTTT
TRBJ1-4 TRBV5-4 NA NA CASSKPRNEKLFF TGTGCCAGCAGCAAACCAAGGAATGAAAAACTGTTTTTT
TRBJ1-3 TRBV18 NA NA CASSPPVSGNTIYF TGTGCCAGCTCACCACCGGTTTCTGGAAACACCATATATTTT
TRBJ1-6 TRBV21-1 NA NA CASSPSGGSPLHF TGTGCCAGCAGCCCCTCGGGTGGATCACCCCTCCACTTT
TRBJ2-7 TRBV19 TRBD2 NA CASSIVRVRTSGTYEQYF TGTGCCAGTAGTATAGTCAGGGTGAGGACTAGCGGGACCTACGAGCAGTACTTC
TRBJ2-5 TRBV5-1 NA NA CASSLGGAGVGETQYF TGCGCCAGCAGCTTGGGGGGTGCGGGCGTGGGTGAGACCCAGTACTTC
TRBJ1-2 TRBV18 TRBD1 NA CASSPTDRADGYTF TGTGCCAGCTCACCGACAGACAGGGCCGATGGCTACACCTTC
TRBJ2-7 TRBV7-9 NA NA CASSLDHYEQYF TGTGCCAGCAGCTTAGATCACTACGAGCAGTACTTC
TRBJ1-2 TRBV9 NA NA CASSNSSGYGYTF TGTGCCAGCAGCAACAGCTCGGGGTATGGCTACACCTTC
TRBJ2-2 TRBV9 NA NA CASSVEGRLNTGELFF TGTGCCAGCAGCGTAGAGGGCAGGCTGAACACCGGGGAGCTGTTTTTT
TRBJ1-3 TRBV6-6 NA NA CASNLRDTSSGNTIYF TGTGCCAGCAATTTAAGGGACACCAGCTCTGGAAACACCATATATTTT
TRBJ1-1 TRBV6-4 TRBD1 NA CASSRQGGTEAFF TGTGCCAGCAGTCGACAGGGAGGGACAGAAGCTTTCTTT
TRBJ2-7 TRBV10-3 TRBD2 NA CAISDSGGSANEQYF TGTGCCATCAGTGACTCGGGGGGGAGCGCCAACGAGCAGTACTTC
TRBJ1-2 TRBV7-2 NA NA CASSLAQRSYGYTF TGTGCCAGCAGCTTAGCCCAGCGTTCCTATGGCTACACCTTC
TRBJ1-5 TRBV19 NA few CASRGGTGLSSNQPQHF TGTGCCAGTAGGGGCGGAACGGGGCTGAGTAGCAATCAGCCCCAGCATTTT
TRBJ2-4 TRBV25-1 NA NA CASSESGQNIQYF TGTGCCAGCAGTGAATCTGGACAGAACATTCAGTACTTC
TRBJ2-7 TRBV29-1 NA NA CSVGVNRYEQYF TGCAGCGTTGGAGTTAACCGCTACGAGCAGTACTTC
TRBJ2-7 TRBV13 NA NA CASSSQGSAYEQYF TGTGCCAGCAGCTCGCAGGGGTCCGCCTACGAGCAGTACTTC
TRBJ2-7 TRBV7-9 NA NA CASSRPPGPYEQYF TGTGCCAGCAGCCGGCCCCCAGGGCCCTACGAGCAGTACTTC